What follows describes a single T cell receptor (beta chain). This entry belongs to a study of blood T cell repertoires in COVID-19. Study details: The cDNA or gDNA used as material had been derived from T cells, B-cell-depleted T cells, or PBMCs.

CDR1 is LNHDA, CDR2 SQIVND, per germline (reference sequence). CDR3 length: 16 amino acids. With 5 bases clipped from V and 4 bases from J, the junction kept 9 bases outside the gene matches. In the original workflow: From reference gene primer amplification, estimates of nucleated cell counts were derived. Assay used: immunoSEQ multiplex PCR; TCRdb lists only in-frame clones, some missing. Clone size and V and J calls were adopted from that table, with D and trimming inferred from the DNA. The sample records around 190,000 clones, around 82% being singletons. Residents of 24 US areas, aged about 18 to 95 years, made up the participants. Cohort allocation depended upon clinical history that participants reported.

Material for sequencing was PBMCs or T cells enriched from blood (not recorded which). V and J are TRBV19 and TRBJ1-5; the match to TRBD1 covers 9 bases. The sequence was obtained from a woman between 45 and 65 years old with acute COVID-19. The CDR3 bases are TGTGCCAGTAGTCCCGGGACAGGGTATCTTAATCAGCCCCAGCATTTT. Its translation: CASSPGTGYLNQPQHF.